This TCR beta chain emerged from a study of shared clonotypes between healthy human individuals (dated by TCRdb to the early 2020s). Regarding the study in general: The cohort included three men and a couple of women between 18 and 49 years of age. The study deeply sequenced blood TCR repertoires of about 5 healthy adults to estimate repertoire size and the extent of clonotype sharing between individuals. Different laboratories and diverse techniques were used to prepare libraries and sequence TCR repertoires, to increase sequencing depth and limit assay-specific biases. Between about 0.9 and 9 billion PBMCs per donor were obtained by leukapheresis.

Findings and caveats that apply to the study as a whole: Sampling was restricted to blood, and TCR repertoires in tissues likely differ from the TCR repertoires found in blood. The genetic and exposure-history diversity represented was limited by the small number of donors. Pairwise subsampling led to the expectation that sequencing depth would affect the degree of clonotype sharing among donors.

The CDR3, cysteine through phenylalanine, is 14 amino acids long. The DNA shown is the 42-base CDR3, in frame from base 1. Donors were healthy HIV-negative adults with no recently reported acute infections or vaccinations. Only Caucasian adults living in Nashville, Tennessee, USA were represented among the donors. For unsorted samples, about 87 million PBMCs were counted, and genomic DNA was extracted using the QIAamp DNA Blood Mini kit. Blood was obtained by leukapheresis, after which PBMCs were separated by Ficoll-Histopaque density gradient centrifugation and cryopreserved in liquid nitrogen vapor phase. Notes on this clone: The clone's antigen remains unknown. Base quality data are lacking; no much larger clone is found one base away.

Using the deep immunoSEQ assay, TCR CDR3 regions were amplified from genomic DNA by multiplex PCR. Extracted genomic DNA from each cell subset was distributed evenly across all wells of several immunoSEQ 96-well plates, and each plate was treated as a replicate. Each replicate PCR for unsorted PBMC received around 330 ng genomic DNA, equal to 30,000 to 35,000 T cell genomes. Ten immunoSEQ deep assay plates were used to sequence unsorted PBMC genomic DNA. The purified libraries were quantified using a Qubit 3.0 fluorometer, sized with a Bioanalyzer 2100, and then quantified again using the KAPA Library Quantification kit. A separate single-read 150-cycle Illumina NextSeq 550 flow cell was used to sequence each immunoSEQ 96-well plate. On the authors' methods: Because only junctional sequences without quality scores were contained in the immunoSEQ output, filtering matching that applied to full-length reads could not be performed. Sequences were annotated with PyIR, a Python wrapper for IgBLAST v1.9, and V/J genes and CDR3 were assigned using IMGT germline references. Reads were filtered out if the reads had weak V/J assignments (E-value above 1e-6), no CDR3, stop codons, out-of-frame junctions, or ambiguous translated residues. A V3J clonotype was defined by an identical inferred V gene, J gene, and CDR3 amino acid sequence. To compute the percentage overlap between repertoires, the number of shared unique clonotypes was divided by the size of the smaller repertoire. Repertoire richness was assessed with RTK rarefaction, the Chao1 estimator, and Recon v2.1 estimates of unobserved clonotypes. As stored in TCRdb, this immuneACCESS dataset retains in-frame rearrangements with V and J assigned. A fraction of the clones does not appear; measured against another copy, unresolved V genes explain less than half of the discrepancy, and the remainder lacks a known reason. The V and J calls and clone size are taken from that table; D and trimming were inferred from the DNA. The sample yields about 520,000 clones; around 85% were counted once. The top ten hold roughly 13% of the sample.

The clonotype originates from a woman between 40 and 50 years old in good health. Some clones in this sample may be carry-over from other donors' samples. The sample comprised PBMCs. The rearrangement joined TRBV21-1 to TRBJ2-7; the table names TRBD1, a call not compared with the DNA. TRBV21-1 is annotated as a pseudogene. The nucleotides are TGTGCCAGCAGCAAACAGGGGGCGCACGGCGAGCAGTACTTC. It codes for CASSKQGAHGEQYF.